This note documents a single T cell receptor beta chain sequence. The target antigen is unknown. This sample was included in a study of shared clonotypes between healthy human individuals. Notes on the study in general: Naive subsets typically showed greater estimated richness than memory subsets.

Using immunoSEQ multiplex PCR, the repertoire was profiled, and TCRdb retains in-frame clones only, with some absent. Of some 2,000,000 clones listed, approximately 96% were seen once; the top ten hold approximately 0.13%. This CDR3 has 16 amino acids. CDR1 is MNHNY and CDR2 is SVGAGI in the germline V gene (reference sequence). Trimming took 6 bases from V and 5 from J; bases not matched to a gene: 14. The chain recombines TRBV6-6 with TRBJ1-1; TRBD1 matches 8 bases. The sequence was collected from a man between 18 and 35 years old in good health. What was sequenced was naive CD4+ T cells sorted from blood. Documented subset: CD45RA+ positively selected. This chain's CDR3 is CASSTTKTGGGTEAFF. For the CDR3, the DNA is TGTGCCAGCAGCACAACAAAAACAGGGGGAGGGACTGAAGCTTTCTTT.